This T cell receptor (beta chain) was observed in a study of blood T cell repertoires in COVID-19. Turning to the study itself: From the United States, Italy and Spain came samples of acute and convalescent COVID-19.

Authors' data handling: Scientists estimated how many nucleated cells there were by amplifying reference gene primers. The repertoire was sequenced with immunoSEQ multiplex PCR; TCRdb's copy has only in-frame clones and lacks some. The D gene and trimming were derived from the DNA, and the V and J assignments and clone size from that table. Here the sample spans 150,000 to 200,000 clones, around 85% being singletons. The germline V gene has CDR1 SGHAT and CDR2 FQDESV (reference sequence). The CDR3 consists of 16 residues. V was pared by 1 base and J by 1 base, with 4 bases of the junction left unmatched.

This receptor was identified in a human donor in a cohort sampled during active COVID-19. Sequenced material: peripheral blood. The V and J genes are TRBV11-1 and TRBJ2-3; TRBD1 matches 8 bases. The CDR3 nucleotides read TGTGCCAGCAGCTTAGATCTGGACAGGGGCACAGATACGCAGTATTTT. Translating gives CASSLDLDRGTDTQYF.